The clone carrying this TCR beta chain was counted only a few times. No antigen is known for it. The data originate from a study of identical twins. Study-wide results and limits: Models came in too low on out-of-frame TCR alpha sharing in monozygotic twins.

Trimming pared 3 bases from V and 8 bases from J, leaving 10 bases between. This CDR3 is built from 12 residues. CDR1 is SGHKS and CDR2 is YYEKEE in the germline V gene (reference sequence). One entry per CDR3 protein results from TCRdb running MiXCR on the 5' RACE reads. The sample records 520,000 or so distinct CDR3 sequences, 22% being singletons. This sample was also put to use in a study of T cells expressing NK-cell markers. That study adds: Top CD8+ clonotypes included the dominant CD3+CD56+NKG2C+ clonotypes in several donors. Expanded NKG2C+ T cell clones were not confirmed as HCMV-specific.

The rearrangement uses TRBV5-5 and TRBJ2-3; D unresolved. Sequencing input: CD4+ T cells sorted from blood. This receptor was taken from a woman aged 18-30 years in good health. CDR3 DNA: TGTGCCAGCAGCTCCCAATTGGGTACGCAGTATTTT. Translation: CASSSQLGTQYF.